The clone carrying this T cell receptor (beta chain) was seen a handful of times. Other DNA sequences within the sample encode an identical CDR3. Assay used: immunoSEQ multiplex PCR; TCRdb lists only in-frame clones, some missing. The data show fewer than 120,000 clones, 88% seen once. The record originates from a study of blood T cell repertoires in COVID-19. V dropped 7 bases and J dropped 0; count of bases not matched to a gene: 6. The CDR3 is 14 amino acids. CDR1 MNHEY and CDR2 SVGAGI come from the germline V gene. The sequence was obtained from a woman aged 45-65 years with acute or convalescent COVID-19. This chain joins TRBV6-5 and TRBJ2-7; TRBD1 matches at 7 bases. The sequencing sample was made of peripheral blood. The CDR3, as DNA: TGTGCCAGCACTCGGGGACAGAGCTCCTACGAGCAGTACTTC. Amino acid sequence: CASTRGQSSYEQYF.